The 23 T cell receptor beta chains given below trace back to one sample, sequenced in a study of T cell responses to AZD1222 COVID-19 vaccine. Sequenced by immunoSEQ multiplex PCR; TCRdb stores in-frame clones only, minus some. The table shows under 130,000 clones, with 88% occurring only once. The sample was peripheral blood, taken on day 0 of AZD1222 vaccination. These receptors were obtained from an adult in good health.

The chain employs TRBV3-1 (or the pseudogene TRBV3-2) and TRBJ1-5, with a weak D call TRBD1 (5 bases). V lost 4 bases, J lost 6 bases, and 7 bases lay in between. CDR1 is LGHDT, CDR2 YNNKEL, per germline (reference sequence). The CDR3 consists of 12 residues. This chain's CDR3 is CASSLQGQPQHF. Here the CDR3 DNA reads TGTGCCAGCAGCCTCCAGGGTCAGCCCCAGCATTTT.

V is TRBV7-6 and J is TRBJ1-3; no reliable D call. Trimming pared 0 bases from V and 8 bases from J, leaving 8 bases between. This CDR3 is built from 13 residues. Germline CDR1 reads SGHVS; CDR2 reads FNYEAQ. The CDR3 region has the DNA TGTGCCAGCAGCTTAGCTGAAAGGGACACCATATATTTT. Residues: CASSLAERDTIYF.

This chain's CDR3 is CASSRPSDQETQYF. The CDR3 DNA follows: TGTGCCAGCAGTCGGCCTAGCGACCAAGAGACCCAGTACTTC. This chain connects TRBV6-1 to TRBJ2-5; D is possibly TRBD2 (6 bases). Trimming left V 5 bases short and J 0 bases short, with 10 bases between. The CDR3 contains 14 residues. The germline gives CDR1 MNHNS, CDR2 SASEGT.

V gene TRBV19 combines with J gene TRBJ2-5, with D unresolved. The V end lost 5 bases, the J end lost 1 base, and 11 bases lay between the germline ends. The CDR3 is 14 residues long. Germline CDR1 and CDR2: LNHDA and SQIVND (reference sequence). CDR3 in amino acids: CASSPDKTQETQYF. CDR3 DNA sequence: TGTGCCAGTAGTCCAGACAAGACCCAAGAGACCCAGTACTTC.

This sequence joins TRBV2 and TRBJ1-4; no definite D call. This CDR3 region has 15 residues. Germline V gives CDR1 SNHLY, CDR2 FYNNEI. The V and J ends lost 1 base and 7 bases respectively, with 13 bases between them. DNA for the CDR3: TGTGCCAGCAGTGAAGGGAGCGGACGGGGTGAAAAACTGTTTTTT. Its protein is CASSEGSGRGEKLFF.

The chain links TRBV28 to TRBJ2-1; perhaps TRBD2 as D (7 bases). Deletions cut 3 bases from V and 6 bases from J, with 15 bases between. The CDR3 length is 15 residues. From germline, CDR1 is MDHEN and CDR2 SYDVKM. Written as DNA, the CDR3 is TGTGCCAGCAGTTTGGGCGGGGGCGTCGCCAATGAGCAGTTCTTC. Its protein is CASSLGGGVANEQFF.

This clone was counted only a few times. The V gene is TRBV3-1 (or the pseudogene TRBV3-2), the J gene TRBJ2-1, with TRBD2 matching 15 bases. V shed 2 bases and J 0 bases; nucleotides not matched to a gene: 11. In germline, CDR1 is LGHDT, CDR2 YNNKEL (reference sequence). This CDR3 has 21 residues. DNA of the CDR3: TGTGCCAGCAGCCAAATTCCCGGGGGGACTAGCGGGAGGAGCTCCTACAATGAGCAGTTCTTC. The encoded protein is CASSQIPGGTSGRSSYNEQFF.

In regard to this clone: Distinct nucleotide sequences in the sample also encode this CDR3. The rearrangement joins TRBV2 to TRBJ2-3, with D uncertain. The ends were cut back, 4 bases at V and 3 bases at J, with 2 bases in the middle. Germline V CDR1 and CDR2: SNHLY, FYNNEI. The CDR3 extends over 11 amino acids. The CDR3 spells CASSVTDTQYF. CDR3 DNA: TGTGCCAGCAGTGTGACAGATACGCAGTATTTT.

The chain carries TRBV7-3 and TRBJ2-2; D not certain. V lost 3 bases, J lost 5 bases, and 7 bases lay in between. The CDR3 extends over 13 amino acids. The germline gives CDR1 SGHTA, CDR2 FQGTGA. The CDR3 DNA reads as TGTGCCAGCAGCTTTGATCCAACCGGGGAGCTGTTTTTT. As protein: CASSFDPTGELFF. Full variable domain (outside the CDR3, taken from reference TRBV7-3 and TRBJ2-2): GAGVSQTPSNKVTEKGKYVELRCDPISGHTALYWYRQSLGQGPEFLIYFQGTGAADDSGLPNDRFFAVRPEGSVSTLKIQRTERGDSAVYLCASSFDPTGELFFGEGSRLTVL.

This rearrangement joins TRBV25-1 to TRBJ2-7; D perhaps matches TRBD2 (6 bases). The CDR3 runs to 13 residues. V dropped 7 bases and J dropped 1 base, with 11 bases sitting between them. The V gene's germline CDR1 is MGHDK and CDR2 SYGVNS. For the CDR3, the DNA is TGTGCCAGCACTAGCGTCAATTCCTACGAGCAGTACTTC. Its translation is CASTSVNSYEQYF.

The V and J genes are TRBV3-1 (or the pseudogene TRBV3-2) and TRBJ2-5, with TRBD2 identical over 10 bases. This CDR3 region has 17 residues. V shed 1 base, J shed 6 bases, and the junction held 11 bases outside the gene matches. Germline V CDR1 and CDR2: LGHDT, YNNKEL (reference sequence). The CDR3 spells CASSQGVALAGGQTQYF. CDR3 coding DNA: TGTGCCAGCAGCCAAGGGGTCGCTTTAGCGGGAGGACAGACCCAGTACTTC.

This chain joins TRBV10-1 and TRBJ2-1; 9 bases agree with TRBD1. V was clipped by 2 bases and J by 8 bases; unmatched bases: 4. The germline gives CDR1 WNHNN, CDR2 SYGVQD (reference sequence). The CDR3 contains 14 residues. The CDR3 loop reads CASSEGTGGYEQFF. The CDR3 DNA sequence: TGCGCCAGCAGTGAGGGAACAGGGGGCTATGAGCAGTTCTTC.

This chain connects TRBV6-6 to TRBJ1-1; D is undetermined. CDR3 length: 15 amino acids. V was clipped by 4 bases and J by 2 bases, with 14 bases between them. Germline assignment: CDR1 MNHNY and CDR2 SVGAGI (reference sequence). The DNA of the CDR3 is TGTGCCAGCAGTTCAGTAATAGGTGGCAACACTGAAGCTTTCTTT. Its translation: CASSSVIGGNTEAFF.

The chain employs TRBV5-4 and TRBJ1-4, with TRBD1 identical over 9 bases. Germline loops: CDR1 SGHNT, CDR2 YYREEE (reference sequence). The length of the CDR3 is 15 residues. V was pared by 4 bases and J by 4 bases, with 5 bases of the junction left unmatched. CDR3 DNA: TGTGCCAGCAGCCTCCCGGGACAGGGTAATGAAAAACTGTTTTTT. Protein sequence: CASSLPGQGNEKLFF.

This chain uses TRBV30 with TRBJ2-1, with 15 bases lining up with TRBD2. This CDR3 spans 15 amino acids. Trimming took 0 bases from V and 7 from J; bases not matched to a gene: 1. Germline values: CDR1 GTSNPN, CDR2 SVGIG (reference sequence). Here the CDR3 DNA reads TGTGCCTGGAGTGTAGGGACTAGCGGGAGGAATGAGCAGTTCTTC. Translation: CAWSVGTSGRNEQFF.

This chain joins TRBV27 and TRBJ2-1; no clear D gene. V was pared by 5 bases and J by 9 bases, with 20 bases between. Per the germline V gene, CDR1 is MNHEY and CDR2 is SMNVEV (reference sequence). The CDR3 length is 15 residues. The CDR3 is CASSPKRASLGEQFF. In nucleotides, the CDR3 is TGTGCCAGCAGTCCAAAAAGGGCTTCATTAGGTGAGCAGTTCTTC.

V gene TRBV4-1 combines with J gene TRBJ2-2; 10 positions agree with TRBD2. CDR1 MGHRA and CDR2 YSYEKL come from the germline V gene. Trimming removed 2 bases from V and 4 bases from J; junction bases left unmatched: 7. The CDR3 extends over 17 amino acids. The CDR3 DNA follows: TGCGCCAGCAGCCAACTCTCAGCGGGAGGGTTCACCGGGGAGCTGTTTTTT. It encodes CASSQLSAGGFTGELFF.

This chain uses TRBV21-1 with TRBJ1-1. TRBV21-1 is a known pseudogene. The CDR3 runs to 15 residues. Written as DNA, the CDR3 is TGTGCCAGTCCCGGGGAGGGGGCTCGGAGCACTGAAGCTTTCTTT. Its protein product is CASPGEGARSTEAFF.

V is TRBV28 and J is TRBJ2-5; TRBD1 is a possible D gene (6 bases). Deletions cut 10 bases from V and 5 bases from J, with 11 bases between. The CDR3 loop spans 11 amino acids. Germline V gives CDR1 MDHEN, CDR2 SYDVKM. CDR3 sequence reads: CATRGWETQYF. The DNA of the CDR3 is TGTGCCACCAGGGGTTGGGAGACCCAGTACTTC.

The chain combines TRBV9 with TRBJ2-2, with no clear D. V lost 0 bases to trimming and J lost 8 bases, with 8 bases between them. Germline-derived CDR1 and CDR2 are SGDLS and YYNGEE. This CDR3 is 13 amino acids long. CDR3 DNA: TGTGCCAGCAGCGTAGTCGGAGTAGGGGAGCTGTTTTTT. Protein product: CASSVVGVGELFF.

The chain uses TRBV6-2 or TRBV6-3 and TRBJ2-7; the match to TRBD2 covers 8 bases. Germline lookup yields CDR1 MNHEY and CDR2 SVGEGT. V lost 7 bases to trimming and J lost 4 bases; unmatched junction nucleotides: 12. CDR3 length equals 15 residues. The CDR3 DNA reads TGTGCCAGCACCCCCATAGCGGGACTCGGGTACGAGCAGTACTTC. This gives the protein CASTPIAGLGYEQYF.

The V gene is TRBV5-1, the J gene TRBJ2-7; 9 bases align to TRBD1. Germline trimming cut 0 bases from V and 4 bases from J; bases unmatched to any gene: 2. Germline values: CDR1 SGHRS, CDR2 YFSETQ. The CDR3 covers 14 residues. The DNA for the CDR3 is TGCGCCAGCAGCTTGGATGGACAGGGGTACGAGCAGTACTTC. Translation: CASSLDGQGYEQYF.

V gene TRBV5-5 combines with J gene TRBJ2-7, with 7 nucleotides matching TRBD1. V lost 2 bases to trimming and J lost 2 bases; unmatched junction nucleotides: 7. CDR3 length: 15 residues. CDR1 and CDR2 from the germline V gene are SGHKS and YYEKEE (reference sequence). The DNA for the CDR3 is TGTGCCAGCAGCTTTGGCCCCACAGGGGCCTACGAGCAGTACTTC. This codes for CASSFGPTGAYEQYF.